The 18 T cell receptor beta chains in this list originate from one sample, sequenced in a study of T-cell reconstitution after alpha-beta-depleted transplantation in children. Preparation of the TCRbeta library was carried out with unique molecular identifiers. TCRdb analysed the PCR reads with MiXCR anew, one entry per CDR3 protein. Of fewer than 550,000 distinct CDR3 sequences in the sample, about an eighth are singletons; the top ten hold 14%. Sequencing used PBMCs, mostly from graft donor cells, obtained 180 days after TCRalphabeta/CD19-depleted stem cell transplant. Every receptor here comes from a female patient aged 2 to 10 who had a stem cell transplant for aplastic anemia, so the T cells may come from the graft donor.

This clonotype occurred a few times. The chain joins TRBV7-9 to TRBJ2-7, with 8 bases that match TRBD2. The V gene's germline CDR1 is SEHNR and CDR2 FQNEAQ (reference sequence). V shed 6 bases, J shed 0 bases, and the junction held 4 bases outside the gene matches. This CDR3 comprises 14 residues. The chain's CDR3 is CASSHSGNSYEQYV. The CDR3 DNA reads TGTGCCAGCAGTCATAGCGGGAACTCCTACGAGCAGTACGTC.

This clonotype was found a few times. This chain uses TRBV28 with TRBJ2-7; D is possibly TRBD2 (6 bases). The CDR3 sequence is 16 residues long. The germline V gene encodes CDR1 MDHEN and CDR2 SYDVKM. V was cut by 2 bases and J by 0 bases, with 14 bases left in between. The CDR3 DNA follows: TGTGCCAGCAGTTTAAGGGCACTAGCTTTCTCCTACGAGCAGTACTTC. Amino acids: CASSLRALAFSYEQYF.

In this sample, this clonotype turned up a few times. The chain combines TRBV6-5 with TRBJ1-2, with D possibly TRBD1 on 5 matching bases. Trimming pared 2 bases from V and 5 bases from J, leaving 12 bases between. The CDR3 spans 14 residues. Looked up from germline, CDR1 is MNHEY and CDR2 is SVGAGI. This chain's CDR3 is CASSYGGPLYGYTF. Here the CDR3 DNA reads TGTGCCAGCAGTTACGGGGGACCCCTGTATGGCTACACCTTC.

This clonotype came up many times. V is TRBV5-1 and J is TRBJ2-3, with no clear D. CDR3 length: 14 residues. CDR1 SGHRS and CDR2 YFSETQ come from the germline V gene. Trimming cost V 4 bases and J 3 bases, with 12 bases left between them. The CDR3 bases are TGCGCCAGCAGCCAGGAAGGGTGGACAGATACGCAGTATTTT. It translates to CASSQEGWTDTQYF. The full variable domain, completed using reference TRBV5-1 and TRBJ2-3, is KAGVTQTPRYLIKTRGQQVTLSCSPISGHRSVSWYQQTPGQGLQFLFEYFSETQRNKGNFPGRFSGRQFSNSRSEMNVSTLELGDSALYLCASSQEGWTDTQYFGPGTRLTVL.

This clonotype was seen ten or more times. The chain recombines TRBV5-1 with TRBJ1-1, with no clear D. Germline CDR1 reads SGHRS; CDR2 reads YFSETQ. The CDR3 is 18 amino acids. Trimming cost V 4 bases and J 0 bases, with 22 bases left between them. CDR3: CASSDGLQSRMVNTEAFF. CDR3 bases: TGCGCCAGCAGCGACGGTTTGCAGTCGAGGATGGTGAACACTGAAGCTTTCTTT.

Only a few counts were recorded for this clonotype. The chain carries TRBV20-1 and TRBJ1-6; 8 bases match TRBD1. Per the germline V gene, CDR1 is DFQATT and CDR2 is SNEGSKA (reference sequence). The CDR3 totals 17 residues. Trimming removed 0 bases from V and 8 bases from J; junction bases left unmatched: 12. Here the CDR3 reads CSARDHWRDRNYSPLHF. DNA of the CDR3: TGCAGTGCTAGAGACCATTGGCGGGACAGGAATTATTCACCCCTCCACTTT.

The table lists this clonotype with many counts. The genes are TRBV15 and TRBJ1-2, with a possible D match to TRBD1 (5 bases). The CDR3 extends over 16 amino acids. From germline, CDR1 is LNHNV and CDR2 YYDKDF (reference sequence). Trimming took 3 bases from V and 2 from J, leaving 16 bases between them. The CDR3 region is CATSSPPGARNYGYTF. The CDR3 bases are TGTGCCACCAGCAGCCCACCCGGGGCCAGGAACTATGGCTACACCTTC.

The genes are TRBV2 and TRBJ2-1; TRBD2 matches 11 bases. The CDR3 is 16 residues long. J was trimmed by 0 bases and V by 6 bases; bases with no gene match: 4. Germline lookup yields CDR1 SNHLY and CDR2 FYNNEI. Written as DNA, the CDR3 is TGTGCCAGCAGACATAGCGGGAGGGCCTCCTACAATGAGCAGTTCTTC. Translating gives CASRHSGRASYNEQFF.

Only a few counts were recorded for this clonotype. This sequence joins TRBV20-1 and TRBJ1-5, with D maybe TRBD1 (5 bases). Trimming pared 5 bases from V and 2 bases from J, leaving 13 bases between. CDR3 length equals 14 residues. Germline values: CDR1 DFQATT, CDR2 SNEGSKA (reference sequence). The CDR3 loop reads CSADSRDRNQPQHF. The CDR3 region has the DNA TGCAGTGCTGACAGTCGGGACCGCAATCAGCCCCAGCATTTT.

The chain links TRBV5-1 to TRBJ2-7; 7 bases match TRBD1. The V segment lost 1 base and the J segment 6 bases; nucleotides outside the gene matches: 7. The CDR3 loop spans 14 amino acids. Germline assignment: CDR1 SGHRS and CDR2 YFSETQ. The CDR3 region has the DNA TGCGCCAGCAGCTTGAGACGACAGGGTACCGAGCAGTACGTC. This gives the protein CASSLRRQGTEQYV.

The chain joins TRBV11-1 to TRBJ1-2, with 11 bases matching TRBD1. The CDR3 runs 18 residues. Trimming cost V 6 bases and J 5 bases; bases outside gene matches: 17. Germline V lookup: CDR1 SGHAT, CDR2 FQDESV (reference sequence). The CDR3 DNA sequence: TGTGCCAGCAGGCCACGTCCCGGACAGGGGGCGTTTCGTTATGGCTACACCTTC. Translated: CASRPRPGQGAFRYGYTF.

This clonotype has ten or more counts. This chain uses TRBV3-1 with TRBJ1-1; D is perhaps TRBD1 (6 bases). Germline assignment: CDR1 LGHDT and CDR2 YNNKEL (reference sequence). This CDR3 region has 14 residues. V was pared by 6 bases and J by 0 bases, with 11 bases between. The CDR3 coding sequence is TGTGCCAGCAGAATGGGACAAATGAACACTGAAGCTTTCTTT. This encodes CASRMGQMNTEAFF.

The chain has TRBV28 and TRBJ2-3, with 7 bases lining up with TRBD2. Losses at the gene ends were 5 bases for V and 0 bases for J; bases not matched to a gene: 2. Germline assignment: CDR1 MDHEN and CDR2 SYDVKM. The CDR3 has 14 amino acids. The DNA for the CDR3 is TGTGCCAGCAGTCGCGGGGGTAGCACAGATACGCAGTATTTT. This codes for CASSRGGSTDTQYF.

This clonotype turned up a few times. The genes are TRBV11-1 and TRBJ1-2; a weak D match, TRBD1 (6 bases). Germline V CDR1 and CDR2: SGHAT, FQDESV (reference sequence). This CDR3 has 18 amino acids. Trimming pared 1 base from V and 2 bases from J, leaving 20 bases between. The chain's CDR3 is CASSLVGGGSSSNYGYTF. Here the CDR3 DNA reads TGTGCCAGCAGCTTAGTAGGGGGGGGCTCTTCGTCCAACTATGGCTACACCTTC.

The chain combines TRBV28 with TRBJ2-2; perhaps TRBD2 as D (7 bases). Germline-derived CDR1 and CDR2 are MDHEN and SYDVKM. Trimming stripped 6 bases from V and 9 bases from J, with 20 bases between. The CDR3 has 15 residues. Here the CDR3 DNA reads TGTGCCAGCAGCTCTGGCGTGGGGGGGGACAGGGAGCTGTTTTTT. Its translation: CASSSGVGGDRELFF.

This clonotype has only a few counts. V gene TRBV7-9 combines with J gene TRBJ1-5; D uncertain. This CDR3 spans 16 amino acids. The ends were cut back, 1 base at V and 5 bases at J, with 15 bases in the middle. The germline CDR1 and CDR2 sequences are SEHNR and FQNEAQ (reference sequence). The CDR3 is CASSLGAPPRDQPQHF. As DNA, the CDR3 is TGTGCCAGCAGCTTAGGGGCTCCGCCAAGGGATCAGCCCCAGCATTTT.

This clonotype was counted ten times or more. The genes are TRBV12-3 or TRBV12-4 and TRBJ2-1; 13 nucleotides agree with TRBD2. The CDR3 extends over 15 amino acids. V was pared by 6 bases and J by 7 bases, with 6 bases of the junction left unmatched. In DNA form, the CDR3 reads TGTGCCAGCAGCCCCAGGACTAGCGGGAGAAATGAGCAGTTCTTC. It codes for CASSPRTSGRNEQFF.

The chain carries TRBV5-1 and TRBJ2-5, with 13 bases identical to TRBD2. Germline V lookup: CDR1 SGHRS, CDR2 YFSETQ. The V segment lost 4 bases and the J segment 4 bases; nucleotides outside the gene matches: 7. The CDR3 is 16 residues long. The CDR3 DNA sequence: TGCGCCAGCAGCGGCTCGGGACTAGCGGGGAGAGAGACCCAGTACTTC. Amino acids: CASSGSGLAGRETQYF.